The present T cell receptor beta chain was sequenced within a study of graft-versus-host responses after intestinal transplantation. The CDR3 extends over 15 amino acids. Germline CDR1 MNHEY, CDR2 SVGAGI. With 2 bases removed from V and 1 base from J, the gap between germline ends came to 11 bases. TCRdb's table, derived via immunoSEQ multiplex PCR, lists solely in-frame clones and lacks some. Of about 86,000 clones listed, roughly 87% are singletons. About this clone: What it recognizes is unknown.

The chain couples TRBV6-5 to TRBJ1-1; TRBD1 is a possible D gene (6 bases). The clonotype comes from a human donor who received an intestinal transplant. The specimen comprised unstimulated CD8+ T cells sorted from spleen or lymph node cells, sampled before intestinal transplant. CDR3 sequence reads: CASSYLSTGNTEAFF. The CDR3 nucleotides are TGTGCCAGCAGTTACCTATCGACAGGGAACACTGAAGCTTTCTTT.